The next 29 T cell receptor beta chains were all read from a single sample in a study of beta chain features in type 1 diabetes. The whole isolated RNA underwent reverse transcription, so sequencing captured expressed TCRB transcripts. Data came from immunoSEQ multiplex PCR; TCRdb stores just in-frame clones and leaves some out. The data hold about 360,000 clones, with roughly 12% observed a single time. Sequenced: naive CD4+ T cells from blood. Every receptor here comes from a man aged 18 to 35 in good health.

The CDR3 DNA follows: TGTGCCAGCAGCTCAAACGCCCAGGGGCTGGGGGCTTTCTTT. Translated: CASSSNAQGLGAFF. The chain has TRBV11-2 and TRBJ1-1; possible D gene TRBD1, 6 bases. Deletions cut 4 bases from V and 11 bases from J, with 20 bases between. The CDR3 contains 14 residues. Germline V CDR1 and CDR2: SGHAT, FQNNGV.

V and J are TRBV28 and TRBJ1-2; weak D call: TRBD1 (5 bases). Between the trimmed V and J ends, which lost 5 bases and 9 bases, there was a span of 16 bases. The length of the CDR3 is 13 residues. Germline V gives CDR1 MDHEN, CDR2 SYDVKM. In nucleotides, the CDR3 is TGTGCCAGCAGTCTTATCTCAGGGATTAGCTACACCTTC. Protein product: CASSLISGISYTF.

V usage is TRBV10-3 and J usage is TRBJ2-1; TRBD1 aligns across 8 bases. The junction had 6 bases not matched to a gene; V was cut back by 6 bases and J by 5 bases. This CDR3 has 14 residues. Germline V gene data show CDR1 as ENHRY and CDR2 as SYGVKD. The CDR3 is CAISQGADNNEQFF. CDR3 sequence (DNA): TGTGCCATCAGCCAGGGGGCTGACAACAATGAGCAGTTCTTC.

In the case of this clone: The sample contains more than one DNA sequence encoding this CDR3. The chain combines TRBV28 with TRBJ2-7; 7 bases map to TRBD1. The CDR3 has 13 amino acids. V shed 6 bases and J 2 bases; nucleotides not matched to a gene: 4. Per germline, CDR1 MDHEN and CDR2 SYDVKM. CDR3 nucleotide sequence: TGTGCCAGCAGGCCGACAGGGACCTACGAGCAGTACTTC. It yields the protein CASRPTGTYEQYF. Variable domain in full (rest from reference TRBV28 and TRBJ2-7): DVKVTQSSRYLVKRTGEKVFLECVQDMDHENMFWYRQDPGLGLRLIYFSYDVKMKEKGDIPEGYSVSREKKERFSLILESASTNQTSMYLCASRPTGTYEQYFGPGTRLTVT.

The CDR3 bases are TGCAGCGTTGGCGCGGGCAACACAGATACGCAGTATTTT. This sequence encodes CSVGAGNTDTQYF. This sequence joins TRBV29-1 and TRBJ2-3, with D perhaps TRBD2 (5 bases). The germline V gene has CDR1 SQVTM and CDR2 ANQGSEA. This CDR3 is built from 13 residues. Trimming shortened V by 4 bases and J by 2 bases, and 10 bases separated the two germline ends.

There are a few counts of this clone. V gene TRBV5-1 combines with J gene TRBJ1-3, with D uncertain. The germline V gene has CDR1 SGHRS and CDR2 YFSETQ. The CDR3 runs to 15 residues. Trimming shortened V by 5 bases and J by 2 bases, and 14 bases separated the two germline ends. In nucleotides, the CDR3 is TGCGCCAGCAGTTATGAATCCCAGGCTGGAAACACCATATATTTT. Protein product: CASSYESQAGNTIYF.

The chain uses TRBV2 and TRBJ2-6; 9 bases agree with TRBD1. CDR1 and CDR2 (germline): SNHLY, FYNNEI. The length of the CDR3 is 15 residues. J was trimmed by 5 bases and V by 8 bases; bases with no gene match: 7. CDR3 DNA: TGTGCCAGCGGGAGGGGGACAGGGAGGGCCAACGTCCTGACTTTC. Amino acids: CASGRGTGRANVLTF.

The sample holds a few counts of this clone. The rearrangement joins TRBV7-8 to TRBJ2-5; D is possibly TRBD1 (6 bases). This CDR3 is 13 amino acids long. Per germline, CDR1 SGHVS and CDR2 FQNEAQ. V lost 2 bases and J 5 bases, leaving 9 bases between the germline ends. In DNA, the CDR3 is TGTGCCAGCAGCTTACAGGGGTTGGAGACCCAGTACTTC. This codes for CASSLQGLETQYF.

The V and J genes are TRBV5-1 and TRBJ2-1, with D tentatively TRBD1 (5 bases). This CDR3 contains 15 residues. The V end was cut by 4 bases, the J end by 4 bases, with 15 bases between. From germline, CDR1 is SGHRS and CDR2 YFSETQ. The CDR3 sequence is CASSPQQGSYNEQFF. The CDR3 DNA follows: TGCGCCAGCAGCCCCCAGCAGGGCTCATACAATGAGCAGTTCTTC.

This clone was seen a handful of times. The chain links TRBV5-6 to TRBJ2-3, with 10 bases lining up with TRBD2. V lost 5 bases and J lost 0; bases outside the gene matches: 6. The CDR3 is 16 amino acids. CDR1 and CDR2 from the germline V gene are SGHDT and YYEEEE. CDR3: CASSHSGRSSTDTQYF. As DNA, the CDR3 is TGTGCCAGCAGTCATAGCGGGAGGTCTAGCACAGATACGCAGTATTTT.

J is TRBJ1-5 and V is TRBV5-4; D is unresolved. The germline gives CDR1 SGHNT, CDR2 YYREEE (reference sequence). CDR3 size: 16 residues. The V and J ends lost 0 bases and 4 bases respectively, with 14 bases between them. In DNA, the CDR3 is TGTGCCAGCAGCTTGGGGGGAGCCGGGCCGAATCAGCCCCAGCATTTT. Translating it yields CASSLGGAGPNQPQHF.

This clone was found a few times. The V and J genes are TRBV7-2 and TRBJ2-1; 15 nucleotides match TRBD2. After removal of 5 bases from V and 6 bases from J, the junction contained 5 bases not matched to a gene. Germline CDR1 is SGHTA and CDR2 is FQGNSA. CDR3 length: 16 residues. As DNA, the CDR3 is TGTGCCAGCAGCCAATTGGGACTAGCGGGAGGCAATGAGCAGTTCTTC. Protein product: CASSQLGLAGGNEQFF.

CDR3 region: CASSIRQNTDTQYF. The CDR3 nucleotides are TGTGCCAGCAGCATACGACAGAACACAGATACGCAGTATTTT. This rearrangement joins TRBV7-8 to TRBJ2-3; a weak D match, TRBD1 (5 bases). Germline CDR1 is SGHVS and CDR2 is FQNEAQ. The CDR3 length is 14 residues. V was shortened by 5 bases and J by 2 bases, with 11 bases between the two germline ends.

The genes are TRBV7-2 and TRBJ2-1; D possibly corresponds to TRBD2 (5 bases). V lost 4 bases, J lost 6 bases, and 13 bases lay in between. Germline V gives CDR1 SGHTA, CDR2 FQGNSA. The CDR3 covers 14 residues. This CDR3 is CASSSEYRGNEQFF. In DNA, the CDR3 is TGTGCCAGCAGCTCCGAGTATCGGGGCAATGAGCAGTTCTTC. Supplemented by reference TRBV7-2 and TRBJ2-1, the full variable domain reads GAGVSQSPSNKVTEKGKDVELRCDPISGHTALYWYRQSLGQGLEFLIYFQGNSAPDKSGLPSDRFSAERTGGSVSTLTIQRTQQEDSAVYLCASSSEYRGNEQFFGPGTRLTVL.

This clone was seen more than once but under ten times. The V gene is TRBV30, the J gene TRBJ2-5, with TRBD1 matching 11 bases. The J call may be faulty, since TRBJ2-7 better matches the DNA end. The germline V gene has CDR1 GTSNPN and CDR2 SVGIG (reference sequence). The length of the CDR3 is 14 residues. CDR3: CAWSGTGGWSEQYF. CDR3 DNA sequence: TGTGCCTGGAGTGGGACAGGGGGCTGGTCCGAGCAGTACTTC.

The table lists this clone with a few counts. This chain joins TRBV6-5 and TRBJ2-1, with 8 bases lining up with TRBD2. Germline loops: CDR1 MNHEY, CDR2 SVGAGI. The CDR3 is made up of 15 amino acids. The ends lost 5 bases at V and 1 base at J; junction bases unmatched: 4. The CDR3 is CASSPSGGSYNEQFF. CDR3 nucleotides: TGTGCCAGCAGTCCGAGCGGGGGTTCCTACAATGAGCAGTTCTTC.

This chain uses TRBV5-1 with TRBJ2-7, with 10 bases aligning to TRBD2. CDR3 length: 14 residues. V was pared by 3 bases and J by 6 bases, with 6 bases of the junction left unmatched. Germline V gene data show CDR1 as SGHRS and CDR2 as YFSETQ. In nucleotides, the CDR3 is TGCGCCAGCAGCTCAGGGACTAGCGCTACCGAGCAGTACTTC. It encodes CASSSGTSATEQYF.

V gene TRBV9 combines with J gene TRBJ1-1; possible D gene TRBD1, 6 bases. The CDR3 covers 16 residues. The V gene lost 0 bases and the J gene lost 1 base, with 13 bases spanning the gap. Germline values: CDR1 SGDLS, CDR2 YYNGEE. CDR3: CASSVGIGQPNTEAFF. As DNA, the CDR3 is TGTGCCAGCAGCGTAGGGATCGGACAGCCGAACACTGAAGCTTTCTTT.

Only a few counts were recorded for this clone. V is TRBV30 and J is TRBJ2-7, with 15 bases aligning to TRBD2. The CDR3 spans 17 residues. V was pared by 1 base and J by 2 bases, with 6 bases of the junction left unmatched. CDR1 and CDR2 (germline): GTSNPN, SVGIG (reference sequence). This chain's CDR3 is CAWSGTSGRAQAYEQYF. For the CDR3, the DNA is TGTGCCTGGAGTGGGACTAGCGGGAGGGCCCAGGCCTACGAGCAGTACTTC.

This clone has more than one count but fewer than ten. The chain links TRBV7-2 to TRBJ2-7, with TRBD1 matching over 7 bases. J gave up 5 bases and V 1 base, and 8 bases lay outside the gene matches. The germline gives CDR1 SGHTA, CDR2 FQGNSA. The CDR3 is 15 amino acids. This CDR3 is CASSLDGQEYHEQYF. The DNA of the CDR3 is TGTGCCAGCAGCTTAGACGGACAGGAATACCACGAGCAGTACTTC. The whole variable domain, remainder taken from reference TRBV7-2 and TRBJ2-7, is GAGVSQSPSNKVTEKGKDVELRCDPISGHTALYWYRQSLGQGLEFLIYFQGNSAPDKSGLPSDRFSAERTGGSVSTLTIQRTQQEDSAVYLCASSLDGQEYHEQYFGPGTRLTVT.

This clone was observed a handful of times. The chain uses TRBV19 and TRBJ2-7, with TRBD1 identical over 10 bases. Losses at the gene ends were 1 base for V and 0 bases for J; bases not matched to a gene: 15. This CDR3 is built from 20 residues. Per the germline V gene, CDR1 is LNHDA and CDR2 is SQIVND (reference sequence). In DNA form, the CDR3 reads TGTGCCAGTAGTATAGGTGCCGGGACAGGGGATCTTCGGAGCTCCTACGAGCAGTACTTC. This encodes CASSIGAGTGDLRSSYEQYF.

This clone appeared a few times. The CDR3 region has the DNA TGTGCCAGCAGCCGTAGCGGATATAGCACAGATACGCAGTATTTT. Protein product: CASSRSGYSTDTQYF. The gene calls are TRBV4-2 and TRBJ2-3; TRBD2 is a possible D gene (6 bases). Germline assignment: CDR1 LGHNA and CDR2 YNFKEQ. There are 15 residues in the CDR3. Trimming shortened V by 4 bases and J by 0 bases, and 11 bases separated the two germline ends.

This clone came up a few times. V and J are TRBV28 and TRBJ2-1; possible D gene TRBD1, 6 bases. Germline V gene lookup returns CDR1 MDHEN and CDR2 SYDVKM. The CDR3 extends over 15 amino acids. The ends were cut back, 7 bases at V and 7 bases at J, with 20 bases in the middle. This chain's CDR3 is CASIQGQGRTNEQFF. Written as DNA, the CDR3 is TGTGCCAGCATCCAAGGGCAGGGGCGGACTAATGAGCAGTTCTTC.

This clone was picked up a small number of times. This chain uses TRBV5-6 with TRBJ1-4, with D possibly matching TRBD1 (6 bases). The CDR3 runs to 14 residues. Germline lookup yields CDR1 SGHDT and CDR2 YYEEEE. The V gene lost 1 base and the J gene lost 7 bases, with 11 bases spanning the gap. As DNA, the CDR3 is TGTGCCAGCAGCTTGTCAGGGGCCGGTGAAAAACTGTTTTTT. It yields the protein CASSLSGAGEKLFF.

The gene calls are TRBV30 and TRBJ1-1; 7 bases agree with TRBD1. The CDR3 runs 13 residues. Looked up from germline, CDR1 is GTSNPN and CDR2 is SVGIG (reference sequence). J was trimmed by 8 bases and V by 0 bases; bases with no gene match: 6. CDR3 sequence: CAWSVRAGGEAFF. The CDR3 coding sequence is TGTGCCTGGAGTGTACGGGCAGGGGGAGAAGCTTTCTTT.

J is TRBJ1-6 and V is TRBV9; possibly TRBD1 for D (5 bases). Germline V lookup: CDR1 SGDLS, CDR2 YYNGEE. The germline V and J ends were trimmed by 0 bases and 8 bases, with 9 bases remaining between them. The CDR3 runs 14 residues. CDR3 loop: CASSVAGLDSPLHF. In DNA, the CDR3 is TGTGCCAGCAGCGTAGCAGGGTTGGATTCACCCCTCCACTTT.

This clone was counted once. The rearrangement joins TRBV6-1 to TRBJ1-5; 10 bases fit TRBD1. Germline lookup yields CDR1 MNHNS and CDR2 SASEGT. The CDR3 is made up of 14 amino acids. Losses at the gene ends were 6 bases for V and 4 bases for J; bases not matched to a gene: 3. The CDR3 nucleotides are TGTGCCAGCAGGGGACAGGGGCCTAATCAGCCCCAGCATTTT. Translated: CASRGQGPNQPQHF.

This clone turned up a few times. The gene calls are TRBV30 and TRBJ1-2, with no clear D. Germline V gene sequence: CDR1 GTSNPN, CDR2 SVGIG (reference sequence). The CDR3 extends over 13 amino acids. Trimming took 3 bases from V and 1 from J, leaving 9 bases between them. The CDR3: CAWSLSSNYGYTF. The CDR3 region has the DNA TGTGCCTGGAGCTTATCCAGTAACTATGGCTACACCTTC.

This clone was found a few times. This chain joins TRBV5-4 and TRBJ1-2; tentative D call: TRBD1 (6 bases). The germline V gene encodes CDR1 SGHNT and CDR2 YYREEE (reference sequence). CDR3 length: 15 amino acids. Trimming took off 0 bases at V and 3 bases at J, with 12 bases between the two ends. The CDR3 coding sequence is TGTGCCAGCAGCTTGGTCAGGGGCGCCGACTATGGCTACACCTTC. It yields the protein CASSLVRGADYGYTF. Complete variable domain (other parts from reference TRBV5-4 and TRBJ1-2): ETGVTQSPTHLIKTRGQQVTLRCSSQSGHNTVSWYQQALGQGPQFIFQYYREEENGRGNFPPRFSGLQFPNYSSELNVNALELDDSALYLCASSLVRGADYGYTFGSGTRLTVV.